The 27 T cell receptor beta chains below were found in one sample sequenced in a study of response to subunit inactivated influenza vaccine. TCRdb passed the RT-PCR reads through MiXCR, listing each CDR3 protein once. The table records 800,000 or so distinct CDR3 sequences, less than 25% of them present only once. The sample consisted of PBMCs from blood, taken around 5 days after vaccination. These receptors were collected from a man aged 50 to 60 who received an inactivated influenza vaccine.

The chain employs TRBV19 and TRBJ2-1; TRBD1 matches 11 bases. There are 16 residues in the CDR3. Germline values: CDR1 LNHDA, CDR2 SQIVND (reference sequence). The J segment lost 9 bases and the V segment lost 5 bases, leaving 12 bases of the junction unmatched. CDR3 bases: TGTGCCAGTAGTCGAGAGGGGGGGACAGGGGGAGGTGAGCAGTTCTTC. It specifies CASSREGGTGGGEQFF.

This clonotype came up a few times. The V gene is TRBV10-3, the J gene TRBJ2-3; 12 bases agree with TRBD2. The CDR3 length is 18 residues. V lost 6 bases and J lost 0; bases outside the gene matches: 10. Germline assignment: CDR1 ENHRY and CDR2 SYGVKD. The CDR3 region is CAISKGLAGPTSTDTQYF. The CDR3 bases are TGTGCCATCAGCAAAGGACTAGCGGGGCCTACTAGCACAGATACGCAGTATTTT.

V gene TRBV5-1 combines with J gene TRBJ2-5; D remains unclear. V was cut by 7 bases and J by 1 base, with 14 bases left in between. This CDR3 spans 14 amino acids. CDR1 and CDR2 from the germline V gene are SGHRS and YFSETQ. CDR3 sequence reads: CASRTENIQETQYF. CDR3 DNA: TGCGCCAGCCGTACGGAGAATATCCAAGAGACCCAGTACTTC.

The chain links TRBV2 to TRBJ2-3; D possibly corresponds to TRBD1 (5 bases). Germline CDR1 and CDR2: SNHLY and FYNNEI. This CDR3 spans 14 amino acids. V lost 2 bases, J lost 4 bases, and 10 bases lay in between. The CDR3 coding sequence is TGTGCCAGCAGTGAACAGGGTTTCGCAGATACGCAGTATTTT. Translated: CASSEQGFADTQYF. Together with reference TRBV2 and TRBJ2-3, the CDR3 gives the full variable domain: EPEVTQTPSHQVTQMGQEVILRCVPISNHLYFYWYRQILGQKVEFLVSFYNNEISEKSEIFDDQFSVERPDGSNFTLKIRSTKLEDSAMYFCASSEQGFADTQYFGPGTRLTVL.

This clonotype was seen only a few times. Here the CDR3 DNA reads TGTGCCAGCAGCGTGACAGGGAGGGAGACCCAGTACTTC. It encodes CASSVTGRETQYF. This chain uses TRBV9 with TRBJ2-5; D is possibly TRBD1 (7 bases). This CDR3 is built from 13 residues. In germline, CDR1 is SGDLS, CDR2 YYNGEE. V lost 2 bases and J lost 5, with 10 bases in between.

The chain links TRBV20-1 to TRBJ2-1, with D unresolved. Per germline, CDR1 DFQATT and CDR2 SNEGSKA (reference sequence). V was clipped by 3 bases and J by 2 bases, with 8 bases between them. The CDR3 covers 13 residues. The CDR3 spells CSARGIPYNEQFF. The DNA for the CDR3 is TGCAGTGCTAGGGGGATACCCTACAATGAGCAGTTCTTC.

The chain has TRBV7-2 and TRBJ1-1; D is unresolved. This CDR3 has 14 amino acids. Germline V CDR1 and CDR2: SGHTA, FQGNSA. V was trimmed by 2 bases and J by 3 bases, leaving 10 bases between them. The chain's CDR3 is CASSLIDLDTEAFF. The CDR3 bases are TGTGCCAGCAGCTTAATAGACCTGGACACTGAAGCTTTCTTT.

The chain employs TRBV4-3 and TRBJ2-3, with D unclear. The CDR3 totals 16 residues. Between the trimmed V and J ends, which lost 3 bases and 4 bases, there was a span of 17 bases. CDR1 and CDR2 from the germline V gene are LGHNA and YSLEER. CDR3 residues: CASSHRRPAYADTQYF. The CDR3, as DNA: TGCGCCAGCAGCCACCGGCGTCCGGCGTATGCAGATACGCAGTATTTT.

J is TRBJ2-2 and V is TRBV28; D is undetermined. The CDR3 consists of 13 residues. Germline V gene sequence: CDR1 MDHEN, CDR2 SYDVKM. Trimming removed 7 bases at V and 4 bases at J, with 10 bases between. CDR3 sequence reads: CASMTRPTGELFF. CDR3 coding DNA: TGTGCCAGCATGACCCGACCCACCGGGGAGCTGTTTTTT.

This clonotype came up a few times. The chain has TRBV7-6 and TRBJ1-4; TRBD1 matches at 8 bases. Germline trimming cut 5 bases from V and 5 bases from J; bases unmatched to any gene: 7. Germline CDR1 is SGHVS and CDR2 is FNYEAQ. CDR3 length equals 15 residues. CDR3 residues: CASSTRQGPNEKLFF. DNA for the CDR3: TGTGCCAGCAGCACGCGACAGGGGCCAAATGAAAAACTGTTTTTT.

This rearrangement joins TRBV30 to TRBJ2-2; D may be TRBD1 (5 bases). The V gene's germline CDR1 is GTSNPN and CDR2 SVGIG (reference sequence). The CDR3 loop spans 14 amino acids. Trimming pared 0 bases from V and 7 bases from J, leaving 12 bases between. The CDR3 is CAWSVIAGNGELFF. The CDR3 DNA reads as TGTGCCTGGAGTGTAATCGCAGGGAACGGGGAGCTGTTTTTT.

V and J are TRBV4-1 and TRBJ2-3; TRBD2 matches at 7 bases. V lost 8 bases and J lost 4; bases outside the gene matches: 12. The CDR3 length is 15 residues. The V gene's germline CDR1 is MGHRA and CDR2 YSYEKL. The CDR3 coding sequence is TGCGCCAGCGGAATGAGCGGGGCCTCGGCAGATACGCAGTATTTT. The encoded protein is CASGMSGASADTQYF.

The rearrangement links TRBV10-3 to TRBJ1-1; tentatively, D is TRBD1 (6 bases). Germline CDR1 ENHRY, CDR2 SYGVKD. The CDR3 totals 12 residues. Here the CDR3 DNA reads TGTGCTATAGGGGGGTCGGACACTGAAGCTTTCTTT. Translated: CAIGGSDTEAFF.

This clonotype was observed a few times. The chain employs TRBV6-2 or TRBV6-3 and TRBJ2-3, with D maybe TRBD2 (6 bases). Trimming shortened V by 5 bases and J by 8 bases, and 23 bases separated the two germline ends. The CDR3 covers 16 residues. CDR1 and CDR2 (germline): MNHEY, SVGEGT. CDR3 protein: CASSAPAQALGGTQYF. DNA of the CDR3: TGTGCCAGCAGTGCCCCCGCTCAGGCCTTGGGGGGTACGCAGTATTTT.

This clonotype was recorded a few times. The chain is built from TRBV10-3 and TRBJ1-1; D possibly corresponds to TRBD1 (5 bases). This CDR3 has 12 amino acids. Germline assignment: CDR1 ENHRY and CDR2 SYGVKD. Deletions cut 7 bases from V and 0 bases from J, with 6 bases between. CDR3 in amino acids: CAIKGLNTEAFF. CDR3 coding DNA: TGTGCCATCAAGGGGTTGAACACTGAAGCTTTCTTT.

The rearrangement joins TRBV5-1 to TRBJ1-6; D uncertain. Looked up from germline, CDR1 is SGHRS and CDR2 is YFSETQ. V was trimmed by 3 bases and J by 6 bases, leaving 10 bases between them. This CDR3 contains 14 residues. CDR3 in amino acids: CASSSSRGNSPLHF. For the CDR3, the DNA is TGCGCCAGCAGCTCTAGTCGTGGTAATTCACCCCTCCACTTT.

The chain joins TRBV5-6 to TRBJ2-7; D is ambiguous. This CDR3 has 15 residues. The germline V gene encodes CDR1 SGHDT and CDR2 YYEEEE. V lost 0 bases and J lost 3, with 13 bases in between. Here the CDR3 reads CASSLGTLAIYEQYF. The CDR3, as DNA: TGTGCCAGCAGCTTGGGGACCCTTGCAATCTACGAGCAGTACTTC.

V usage is TRBV6-5 and J usage is TRBJ2-3; 8 bases fit TRBD1. The ends lost 5 bases at V and 12 bases at J; junction bases unmatched: 4. This CDR3 contains 11 residues. CDR1 MNHEY and CDR2 SVGAGI come from the germline V gene. The CDR3 region is CASSGTGGQYF. The DNA of the CDR3 is TGTGCCAGCAGTGGGACAGGCGGACAGTATTTT.

In this sample, this clonotype turned up a few times. This chain connects TRBV12-3 or TRBV12-4 to TRBJ2-7; D call uncertain. The CDR3 is made up of 13 amino acids. V was trimmed by 7 bases and J by 3 bases, leaving 13 bases between them. The CDR3 region is CASMVNLHYEQYF. CDR3 sequence (DNA): TGTGCCAGCATGGTTAACCTCCACTACGAGCAGTACTTC.

This clonotype was picked up a small number of times. The chain joins TRBV6-1 to TRBJ2-2; 10 bases match TRBD2. CDR1 MNHNS and CDR2 SASEGT come from the germline V gene. The CDR3 length is 16 residues. Losses at the gene ends were 7 bases for V and 2 bases for J; bases not matched to a gene: 7. The CDR3 region has the DNA TGTGCCAGCAACGTCGGACTAGCGGTTAACACCGGGGAGCTGTTTTTT. This codes for CASNVGLAVNTGELFF.

This chain joins TRBV5-1 and TRBJ1-1; D perhaps matches TRBD1 (5 bases). The germline CDR1 and CDR2 sequences are SGHRS and YFSETQ. The CDR3 length is 17 residues. The germline V and J ends were trimmed by 0 bases and 3 bases, with 18 bases remaining between them. In DNA, the CDR3 is TGCGCCAGCAGCTTGGGTGTTCGGGACTCCGGGGACACTGAAGCTTTCTTT. Translating gives CASSLGVRDSGDTEAFF.

V gene TRBV4-3 combines with J gene TRBJ2-1; the match to TRBD2 covers 7 bases. The CDR3 length is 15 residues. Germline CDR1 reads LGHNA; CDR2 reads YSLEER. V shed 2 bases, J shed 5 bases, and the junction held 6 bases outside the gene matches. CDR3 nucleotide sequence: TGCGCCAGCAGCCAATCCGGGACTAACAACAATGAGCAGTTCTTC. It translates to CASSQSGTNNNEQFF.

The CDR3 here is CAAKGGPGRSSEAFF. CDR3 DNA sequence: TGTGCCGCGAAAGGGGGGCCGGGGAGGTCGTCTGAAGCTTTCTTT. J is TRBJ1-1 and V is TRBV6-1; maybe TRBD1 (6 bases). The CDR3 has 15 residues. Trimming took off 11 bases at V and 6 bases at J, with 25 bases between the two ends. Germline V gene sequence: CDR1 MNHNS, CDR2 SASEGT.

V and J are TRBV4-3 and TRBJ2-1, with 13 bases fitting TRBD2. The CDR3 extends over 16 amino acids. Germline CDR1 and CDR2: LGHNA and YSLEER. V lost 1 base and J lost 9; bases outside the gene matches: 6. The CDR3 sequence is CASSQATSGGAGEQFF. CDR3 nucleotides: TGCGCCAGCAGCCAAGCAACTAGCGGGGGGGCGGGTGAGCAGTTCTTC.

This clonotype was recorded a few times. The rearrangement uses TRBV2 and TRBJ1-1; 8 bases agree with TRBD1. The J segment lost 1 base and the V segment lost 4 bases, leaving 8 bases of the junction unmatched. The CDR3 totals 16 residues. CDR1 and CDR2 from the germline V gene are SNHLY and FYNNEI. CDR3 in amino acids: CASSAPQGGENTEAFF. Written as DNA, the CDR3 is TGTGCCAGCAGTGCCCCACAGGGGGGGGAGAACACTGAAGCTTTCTTT.

This chain uses TRBV29-1 with TRBJ2-2, with D perhaps assigned TRBD1 or TRBD2 (5 bases each). V lost 4 bases to trimming and J lost 1 base, with 10 bases between them. CDR1 is SQVTM, CDR2 ANQGSEA, per germline. CDR3 length: 14 residues. The CDR3: CSVAFGGNTGELFF. CDR3 nucleotides: TGCAGCGTTGCTTTTGGGGGGAACACCGGGGAGCTGTTTTTT.

The chain couples TRBV6-2 or TRBV6-3 to TRBJ2-2, with TRBD2 identical over 9 bases. The junction had 6 bases not matched to a gene; V was cut back by 10 bases and J by 3 bases. Germline V gene sequence: CDR1 MNHEY, CDR2 SVGEGT. The CDR3 runs to 14 residues. CDR3 nucleotides: TGTGCCACCCGGACTAGCGTGGACACCGGGGAGCTGTTTTTT. It encodes CATRTSVDTGELFF.